These 4 T cell receptor beta chains came from one sample sequenced in a study of blood T cell repertoires in COVID-19 (dated by TCRdb to the early 2020s). The protocol used for the library was the immunoSEQ multiplex PCR assay. TCRdb holds this immuneACCESS table with in-frame rearrangements only. Some clones are missing; in checked studies, unresolved V genes explain under half, and the rest has no known cause. The sample has 150,000 or so clones on record, about 88% of them singletons. The ten biggest clones cover under 7% of the sample. What was sequenced was peripheral blood. The receptors derive from a woman in her 50s with COVID-19, enrolled during active disease.

The chain combines TRBV27 with TRBJ1-1; D is possibly TRBD1 (5 bases). CDR1 and CDR2 (germline): MNHEY, SMNVEV (reference sequence). Trimming left V 6 bases short and J 0 bases short, with 11 bases between. The CDR3 loop spans 14 amino acids. CDR3 nucleotide sequence: TGTGCCAGCAGAACAGGAACAATGAACACTGAAGCTTTCTTT. Translation gives CASRTGTMNTEAFF.

In its sample, this clone was seen once. The chain uses TRBV10-1 and TRBJ2-1, with D maybe TRBD2 (6 bases). Per germline, CDR1 WNHNN and CDR2 SYGVQD (reference sequence). The CDR3 spans 16 residues. Trimming stripped 0 bases from V and 0 bases from J, with 9 bases between. The CDR3: CASSESGGSSYNEQFF. For the CDR3, the DNA is TGCGCCAGCAGTGAGTCTGGGGGGTCCTCCTACAATGAGCAGTTCTTC.

CDR3 sequence (DNA): TGTGCCAGCAGTGAGACTAGCCAATCCCGGGATACGCAGTATTTT. Amino acid sequence: CASSETSQSRDTQYF. The chain joins TRBV6-4 to TRBJ2-3; 7 nucleotides match TRBD2. The germline gives CDR1 MRHNA, CDR2 SNTAGT. V shed 3 bases, J shed 6 bases, and the junction held 9 bases outside the gene matches. The CDR3 spans 15 residues.

A single count supports this clone. J is TRBJ2-7 and V is TRBV7-6; 10 positions match TRBD1. This CDR3 region has 15 residues. V was pared by 5 bases and J by 5 bases, with 9 bases of the junction left unmatched. Looked up from germline, CDR1 is SGHVS and CDR2 is FNYEAQ. As DNA, the CDR3 is TGTGCCAGCAGCACGGGACAGGGGCTTCAGGACGAGCAGTACTTC. Translating gives CASSTGQGLQDEQYF.